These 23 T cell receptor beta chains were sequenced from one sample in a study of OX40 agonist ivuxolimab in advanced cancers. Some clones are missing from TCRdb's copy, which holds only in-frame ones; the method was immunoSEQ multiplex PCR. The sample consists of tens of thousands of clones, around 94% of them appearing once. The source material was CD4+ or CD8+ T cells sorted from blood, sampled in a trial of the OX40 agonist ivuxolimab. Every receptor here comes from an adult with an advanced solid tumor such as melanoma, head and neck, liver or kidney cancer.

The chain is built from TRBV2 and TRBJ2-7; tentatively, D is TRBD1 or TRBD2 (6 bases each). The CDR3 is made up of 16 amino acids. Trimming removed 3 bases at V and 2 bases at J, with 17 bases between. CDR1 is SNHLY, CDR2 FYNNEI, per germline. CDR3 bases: TGTGCCAGCAGTGAGTGGGGACGGGGGCTACCCTACGAGCAGTACTTC. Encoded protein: CASSEWGRGLPYEQYF.

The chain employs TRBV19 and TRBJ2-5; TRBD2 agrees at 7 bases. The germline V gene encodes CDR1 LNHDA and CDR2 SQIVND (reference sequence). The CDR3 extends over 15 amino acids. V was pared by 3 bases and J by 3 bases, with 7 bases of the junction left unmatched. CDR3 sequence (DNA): TGTGCCAGTAGTATTGGACTAGTAATCGAAGAGACCCAGTACTTC. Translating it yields CASSIGLVIEETQYF.

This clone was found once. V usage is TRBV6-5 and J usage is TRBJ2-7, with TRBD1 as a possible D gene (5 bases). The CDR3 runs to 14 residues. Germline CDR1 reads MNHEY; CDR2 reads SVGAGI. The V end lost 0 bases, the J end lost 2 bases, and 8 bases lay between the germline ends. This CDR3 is CASSYSDRAYEQYF. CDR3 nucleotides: TGTGCCAGCAGTTACTCCGACAGAGCCTACGAGCAGTACTTC.

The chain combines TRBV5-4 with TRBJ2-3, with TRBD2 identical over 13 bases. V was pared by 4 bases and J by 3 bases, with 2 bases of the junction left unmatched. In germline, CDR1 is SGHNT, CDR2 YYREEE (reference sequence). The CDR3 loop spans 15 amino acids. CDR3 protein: CASSGLAGVTDTQYF. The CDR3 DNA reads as TGTGCCAGCAGCGGACTAGCGGGAGTTACAGATACGCAGTATTTT.

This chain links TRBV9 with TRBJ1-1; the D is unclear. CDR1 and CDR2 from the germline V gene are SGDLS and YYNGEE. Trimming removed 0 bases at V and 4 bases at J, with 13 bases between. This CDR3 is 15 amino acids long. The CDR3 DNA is TGTGCCAGCAGCGTAGGAGCGGAGGGAGGCACTGAAGCTTTCTTT. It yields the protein CASSVGAEGGTEAFF. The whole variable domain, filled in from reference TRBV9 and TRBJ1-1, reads DSGVTQTPKHLITATGQRVTLRCSPRSGDLSVYWYQQSLDQGLQFLIQYYNGEERAKGNILERFSAQQFPDLHSELNLSSLELGDSALYFCASSVGAEGGTEAFFGQGTRLTVV.

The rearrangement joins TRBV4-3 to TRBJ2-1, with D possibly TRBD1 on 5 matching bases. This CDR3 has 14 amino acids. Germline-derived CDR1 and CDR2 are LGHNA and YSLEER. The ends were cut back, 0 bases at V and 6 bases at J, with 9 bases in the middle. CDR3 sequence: CASSQDLGANEQFF. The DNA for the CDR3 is TGCGCCAGCAGCCAAGACCTAGGGGCCAATGAGCAGTTCTTC.

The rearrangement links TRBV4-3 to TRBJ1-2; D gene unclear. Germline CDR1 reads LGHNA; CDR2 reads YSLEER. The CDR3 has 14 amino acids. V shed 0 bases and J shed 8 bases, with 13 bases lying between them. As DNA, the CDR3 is TGCGCCAGCAGCCAAGATAGACCAGTGGACGGCTACACCTTC. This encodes CASSQDRPVDGYTF.

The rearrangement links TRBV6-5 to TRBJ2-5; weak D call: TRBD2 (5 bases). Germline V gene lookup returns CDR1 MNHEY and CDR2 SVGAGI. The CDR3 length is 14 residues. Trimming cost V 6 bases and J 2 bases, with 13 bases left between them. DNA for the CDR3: TGTGCCAGCAGGTCTGGGAGCAGGCAAGAGACCCAGTACTTC. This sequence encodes CASRSGSRQETQYF.

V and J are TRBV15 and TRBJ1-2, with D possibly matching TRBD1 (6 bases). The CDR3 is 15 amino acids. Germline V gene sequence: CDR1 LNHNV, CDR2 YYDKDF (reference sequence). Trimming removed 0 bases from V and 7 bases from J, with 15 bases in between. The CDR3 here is CATSRDSAGAGGYTF. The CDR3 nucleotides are TGTGCCACCAGCAGAGATTCGGCAGGGGCGGGTGGCTACACCTTC.

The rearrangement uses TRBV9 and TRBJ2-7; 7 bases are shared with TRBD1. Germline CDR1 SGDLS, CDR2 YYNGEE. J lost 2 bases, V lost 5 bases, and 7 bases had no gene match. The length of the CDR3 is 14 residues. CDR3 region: CASSPRDRPYEQYF. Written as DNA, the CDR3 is TGTGCCAGCAGTCCCCGGGACAGACCCTACGAGCAGTACTTC.

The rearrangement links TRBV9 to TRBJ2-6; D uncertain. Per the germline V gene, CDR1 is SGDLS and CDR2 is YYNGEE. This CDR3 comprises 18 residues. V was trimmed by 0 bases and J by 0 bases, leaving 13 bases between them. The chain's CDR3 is CASSVGSVSFSGANVLTF. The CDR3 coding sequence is TGTGCCAGCAGCGTAGGAAGTGTCAGCTTCTCTGGGGCCAACGTCCTGACTTTC.

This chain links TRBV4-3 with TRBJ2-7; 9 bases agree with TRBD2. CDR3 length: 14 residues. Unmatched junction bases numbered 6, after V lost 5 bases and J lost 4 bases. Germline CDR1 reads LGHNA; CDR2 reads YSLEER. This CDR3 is CASSSGAGGYEQYF. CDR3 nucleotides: TGCGCCAGCAGCTCGGGAGCGGGAGGTTACGAGCAGTACTTC.

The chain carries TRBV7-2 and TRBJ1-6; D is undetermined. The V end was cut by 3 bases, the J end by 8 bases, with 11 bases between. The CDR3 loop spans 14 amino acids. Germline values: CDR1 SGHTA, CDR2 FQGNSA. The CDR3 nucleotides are TGTGCCAGCAGCTTCTTGACTCAACATTCACCCCTCCACTTT. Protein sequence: CASSFLTQHSPLHF.

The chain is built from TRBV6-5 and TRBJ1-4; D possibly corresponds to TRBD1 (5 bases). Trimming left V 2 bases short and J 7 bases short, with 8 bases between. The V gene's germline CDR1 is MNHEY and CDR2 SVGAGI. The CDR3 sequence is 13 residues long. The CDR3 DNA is TGTGCCAGCAGTTACCGGGGGGTTGAAAAACTGTTTTTT. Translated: CASSYRGVEKLFF.

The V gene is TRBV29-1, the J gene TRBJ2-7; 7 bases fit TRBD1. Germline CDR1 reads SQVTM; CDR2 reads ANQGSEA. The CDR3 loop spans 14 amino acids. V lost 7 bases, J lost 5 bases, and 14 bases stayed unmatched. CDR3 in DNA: TGCAGCGGGTGGACAGGCACCCCGTTCGACGAGCAGTACTTC. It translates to CSGWTGTPFDEQYF.

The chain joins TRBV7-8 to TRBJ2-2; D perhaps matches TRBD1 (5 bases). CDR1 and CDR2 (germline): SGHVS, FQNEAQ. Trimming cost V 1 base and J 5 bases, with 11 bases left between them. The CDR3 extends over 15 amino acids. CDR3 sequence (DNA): TGTGCCAGCAGCTTAGAGGTGGGGCCTACCGGGGAGCTGTTTTTT. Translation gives CASSLEVGPTGELFF.

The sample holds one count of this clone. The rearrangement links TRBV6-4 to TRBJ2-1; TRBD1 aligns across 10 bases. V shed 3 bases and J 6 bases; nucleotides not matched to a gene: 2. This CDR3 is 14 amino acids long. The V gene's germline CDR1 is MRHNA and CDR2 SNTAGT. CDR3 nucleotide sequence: TGTGCCAGCAGTGAGACAGGGGGCATCAATGAGCAGTTCTTC. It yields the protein CASSETGGINEQFF.

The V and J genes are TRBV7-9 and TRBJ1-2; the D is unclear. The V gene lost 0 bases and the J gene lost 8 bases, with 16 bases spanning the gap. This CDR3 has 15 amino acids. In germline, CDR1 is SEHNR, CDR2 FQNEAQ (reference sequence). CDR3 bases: TGTGCCAGCAGCTTAGCGAACAGAGTATTAGAGGGCTACACCTTC. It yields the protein CASSLANRVLEGYTF.

CDR3: CASSVFANEQFF. The CDR3 nucleotides read TGTGCCAGCAGCGTGTTCGCCAATGAGCAGTTCTTC. This chain links TRBV5-4 with TRBJ2-1; D is undetermined. The CDR3 consists of 12 residues. Germline CDR1 reads SGHNT; CDR2 reads YYREEE (reference sequence). The V end lost 4 bases, the J end lost 6 bases, and 8 bases lay between the germline ends.

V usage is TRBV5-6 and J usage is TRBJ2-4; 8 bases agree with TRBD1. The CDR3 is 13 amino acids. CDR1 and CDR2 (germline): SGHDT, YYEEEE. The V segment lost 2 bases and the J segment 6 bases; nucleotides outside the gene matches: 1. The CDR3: CASSFGTGNIQYF. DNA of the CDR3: TGTGCCAGCAGCTTCGGGACAGGAAACATTCAGTACTTC.

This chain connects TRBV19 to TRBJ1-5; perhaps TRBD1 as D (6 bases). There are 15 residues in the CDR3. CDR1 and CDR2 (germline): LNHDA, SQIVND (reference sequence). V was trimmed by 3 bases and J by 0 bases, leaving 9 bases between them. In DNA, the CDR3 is TGTGCCAGTAGTATCGACAGGTTTAGCAATCAGCCCCAGCATTTT. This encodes CASSIDRFSNQPQHF.

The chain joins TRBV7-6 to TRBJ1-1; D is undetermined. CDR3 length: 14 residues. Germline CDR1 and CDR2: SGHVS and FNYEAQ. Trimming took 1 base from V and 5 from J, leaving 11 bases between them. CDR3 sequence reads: CASSLVEGGTEAFF. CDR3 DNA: TGTGCCAGCAGCTTAGTGGAGGGAGGGACTGAAGCTTTCTTT.

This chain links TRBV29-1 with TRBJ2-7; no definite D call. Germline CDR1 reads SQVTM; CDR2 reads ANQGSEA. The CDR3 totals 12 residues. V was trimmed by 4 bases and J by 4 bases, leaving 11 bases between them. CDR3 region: CSVAQVGYEQYF. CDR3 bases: TGCAGCGTTGCGCAAGTAGGTTACGAGCAGTACTTC.